This entry lists 19 T cell receptor beta chains sequenced from one sample in a study of blood T cell repertoires in COVID-19. TCRdb's copy holds only in-frame clones and misses some; the assay was immunoSEQ multiplex PCR. The data show approximately 100,000 clones, more than 65% seen once. Sequenced material: peripheral blood. These TCRs come from a woman older than 75 with acute or convalescent COVID-19.

The V gene is TRBV7-9, the J gene TRBJ2-1, with D possibly TRBD1 on 6 matching bases. Germline loops: CDR1 SEHNR, CDR2 FQNEAQ (reference sequence). This CDR3 spans 14 amino acids. The V and J ends lost 3 bases and 7 bases respectively, with 13 bases between them. Here the CDR3 DNA reads TGTGCCAGCAGCTTCGAACAGGGTTGGAATGAGCAGTTCTTC. Its protein product is CASSFEQGWNEQFF.

The rearrangement uses TRBV5-4 and TRBJ1-2; D is undetermined. Germline assignment: CDR1 SGHNT and CDR2 YYREEE (reference sequence). The CDR3 length is 14 residues. V lost 0 bases and J 8 bases, leaving 14 bases between the germline ends. DNA of the CDR3: TGTGCCAGCAGCTTGGGAGCGGGTCGGGAAGGCTACACCTTC. Translated, it gives CASSLGAGREGYTF.

The chain employs TRBV19 and TRBJ2-1, with 7 bases fitting TRBD2. The CDR3 consists of 13 residues. CDR1 LNHDA and CDR2 SQIVND come from the germline V gene (reference sequence). V shed 1 base, J shed 8 bases, and the junction held 2 bases outside the gene matches. CDR3 bases: TGTGCCAGTAGTATAGCGGGGGGATATGAGCAGTTCTTC. Translated: CASSIAGGYEQFF.

V usage is TRBV4-3 and J usage is TRBJ2-7, with D tentatively TRBD2 (7 bases). This CDR3 has 16 amino acids. Between the trimmed V and J ends, which lost 1 base and 2 bases, there was a span of 15 bases. Germline CDR1 reads LGHNA; CDR2 reads YSLEER. In nucleotides, the CDR3 is TGCGCCAGCAGCCAAGGCGGGGGCAGGCTAACCTACGAGCAGTACTTC. This gives the protein CASSQGGGRLTYEQYF.

The V and J genes are TRBV6-2 or TRBV6-3 and TRBJ1-5, with D perhaps TRBD1 (6 bases). The V end lost 5 bases, the J end lost 0 bases, and 17 bases lay between the germline ends. The CDR3 covers 17 residues. Germline CDR1 is MNHEY and CDR2 is SVGEGT. The CDR3 reads CASSLPGGAYSNQPQHF. The CDR3 nucleotides read TGTGCCAGCAGTCTGCCTGGGGGGGCTTATAGCAATCAGCCCCAGCATTTT.

The V call is TRBV5-6, the J call TRBJ1-6; TRBD1 agrees at 8 bases. The germline gives CDR1 SGHDT, CDR2 YYEEEE. This CDR3 contains 14 residues. With 4 bases clipped from V and 5 bases from J, the junction kept 2 bases outside the gene matches. The CDR3 DNA sequence: TGTGCCAGCAGCATCAGGGGGCATAATTCACCCCTCCACTTT. Translating it yields CASSIRGHNSPLHF. The entire variable domain, with the rest obtained from reference TRBV5-6 and TRBJ1-6, is as follows: DAGVTQSPTHLIKTRGQQVTLRCSPKSGHDTVSWYQQALGQGPQFIFQYYEEEERQRGNFPDRFSGHQFPNYSSELNVNALLLGDSALYLCASSIRGHNSPLHFGNGTRLTVT.

This chain joins TRBV6-1 and TRBJ2-7; D is possibly TRBD2 (6 bases). This CDR3 has 15 residues. The germline V gene has CDR1 MNHNS and CDR2 SASEGT. Deletions cut 7 bases from V and 0 bases from J, with 16 bases between. The CDR3 DNA reads TGTGCCAGCACCCGATCGGACGGGAGCTCCTACGAGCAGTACGTC. Protein sequence: CASTRSDGSSYEQYV.

This chain links TRBV6-2 or TRBV6-3 with TRBJ1-1; 7 nucleotides align to TRBD1. J gave up 9 bases and V 5 bases, and 9 bases lay outside the gene matches. The germline V gene has CDR1 MNHEY and CDR2 SVGEGT. This CDR3 region has 13 residues. The CDR3 DNA sequence: TGTGCCAGCAGTCGAAGGGTGAGGGGGCAAGCTTTCTTT. It yields the protein CASSRRVRGQAFF.

This chain connects TRBV27 to TRBJ2-7, with TRBD2 matching over 10 bases. V lost 6 bases and J lost 2; bases outside the gene matches: 13. From germline, CDR1 is MNHEY and CDR2 SMNVEV (reference sequence). CDR3 length: 17 amino acids. DNA for the CDR3: TGTGCCAGCAGAGGGGGCCCCCTAGCGGGGGATGCCTACGAGCAGTACGTC. Translation: CASRGGPLAGDAYEQYV.

The table lists this clone with a count of one. This rearrangement joins TRBV7-8 to TRBJ1-3, with D perhaps TRBD1 (6 bases). The germline V gene has CDR1 SGHVS and CDR2 FQNEAQ. This CDR3 comprises 15 residues. V lost 5 bases and J lost 4, with 15 bases in between. CDR3: CASSPRTAKGNTIYF. The CDR3 DNA reads TGTGCCAGCAGCCCCCGGACAGCGAAAGGAAACACCATATATTTT.

The V and J genes are TRBV7-3 and TRBJ1-1; D is unresolved. CDR1 and CDR2 from the germline V gene are SGHTA and FQGTGA. The CDR3 totals 14 residues. V was pared by 3 bases and J by 2 bases, with 10 bases between. The DNA for the CDR3 is TGTGCCAGCAGCTTGGGCCCCCCTAACACTGAAGCTTTCTTT. Translating it yields CASSLGPPNTEAFF.

The chain employs TRBV21-1 and TRBJ1-2; the table gives TRBD1 as D, unverified against the DNA. TRBV21-1 is a pseudogene locus. The CDR3 length is 14 residues. This CDR3 is CASPTGQGKYGYTF. In nucleotides, the CDR3 is TGTGCCAGCCCCACGGGACAGGGAAAATATGGCTACACCTTC.

The chain joins TRBV2 to TRBJ2-3; TRBD1 aligns across 10 bases. The CDR3 spans 17 residues. Trimming took 5 bases from V and 4 from J; bases not matched to a gene: 12. CDR1 is SNHLY and CDR2 is FYNNEI in the germline V gene. The CDR3 region is CASSSSRGTGDADTQYF. CDR3 DNA: TGTGCCAGCAGTTCCTCCCGGGGGACAGGGGATGCAGATACGCAGTATTTT.

V and J are TRBV29-1 and TRBJ1-1; D unresolved. V shed 6 bases and J shed 4 bases, with 12 bases lying between them. There are 12 residues in the CDR3. Germline CDR1 is SQVTM and CDR2 is ANQGSEA. The chain's CDR3 is CSVRKEGTEAFF. The CDR3 nucleotides are TGCAGCGTCCGTAAGGAGGGCACTGAAGCTTTCTTT.

The chain joins TRBV19 to TRBJ1-6, with D perhaps matching TRBD1 (6 bases). Germline assignment: CDR1 LNHDA and CDR2 SQIVND (reference sequence). This CDR3 spans 15 amino acids. Trimming left V 6 bases short and J 8 bases short, with 17 bases between. The CDR3 here is CASRNLQGIHSPLHF. The CDR3, as DNA: TGTGCCAGTAGAAACCTTCAGGGGATTCATTCACCCCTCCACTTT.

This chain joins TRBV28 and TRBJ1-2, with a possible D match to TRBD1 (5 bases). The CDR3 covers 13 residues. V was cut by 4 bases and J by 4 bases, with 10 bases left in between. Germline CDR1 reads MDHEN; CDR2 reads SYDVKM. The CDR3 DNA reads as TGTGCCAGCAGTTCGGGAGGGACCTATGGCTACACCTTC. As protein: CASSSGGTYGYTF.

V usage is TRBV12-5 and J usage is TRBJ2-3; TRBD2 agrees at 8 bases. Germline V CDR1 and CDR2: LGHNT, FRNRAP. With V trimmed by 5 bases and J by 8 bases, 3 bases remained unmatched. There are 12 residues in the CDR3. CDR3 loop: CASGEGLGTQYF. The DNA for the CDR3 is TGTGCTAGTGGTGAGGGACTAGGTACGCAGTATTTT.

The chain carries TRBV9 and TRBJ2-3; TRBD2 aligns across 11 bases. The V segment lost 1 base and the J segment 4 bases; nucleotides outside the gene matches: 8. CDR3 length: 17 amino acids. Germline lookup yields CDR1 SGDLS and CDR2 YYNGEE. The CDR3 region has the DNA TGTGCCAGCAGCGTATCGGTTTCTAGCGGGGGGTCAGATACGCAGTATTTT. This codes for CASSVSVSSGGSDTQYF.

This chain links TRBV28 with TRBJ1-6; D uncertain. The CDR3 has 17 residues. Germline CDR1 and CDR2: MDHEN and SYDVKM. V lost 3 bases, J lost 5 bases, and 17 bases lay in between. CDR3 amino acids: CASSFRSGPRDNSPLHF. CDR3 sequence (DNA): TGTGCCAGCAGTTTTAGATCCGGCCCTCGGGATAATTCACCCCTCCACTTT.